This T cell receptor beta chain was recorded in a study of blood T cell repertoires in COVID-19. This clone appeared once. V was clipped by 2 bases and J by 0 bases; unmatched bases: 13. Germline values: CDR1 MDHEN, CDR2 SYDVKM. CDR3 length equals 19 residues. The data were produced by immunoSEQ multiplex PCR, yet TCRdb's version contains in-frame clones alone and is incomplete. Here the sample spans fewer than 250,000 clones, around 90% being singletons. The TCR originated in a man younger than 45 with COVID-19, enrolled during active disease. Sequencing input: peripheral blood. The V and J genes are TRBV28 and TRBJ1-1, with 9 bases matching TRBD1. CDR3 amino acids: CASSLASGTGRVVNTEAFF. As DNA, the CDR3 is TGTGCCAGCAGTTTAGCCTCCGGGACAGGGAGGGTTGTGAACACTGAAGCTTTCTTT.